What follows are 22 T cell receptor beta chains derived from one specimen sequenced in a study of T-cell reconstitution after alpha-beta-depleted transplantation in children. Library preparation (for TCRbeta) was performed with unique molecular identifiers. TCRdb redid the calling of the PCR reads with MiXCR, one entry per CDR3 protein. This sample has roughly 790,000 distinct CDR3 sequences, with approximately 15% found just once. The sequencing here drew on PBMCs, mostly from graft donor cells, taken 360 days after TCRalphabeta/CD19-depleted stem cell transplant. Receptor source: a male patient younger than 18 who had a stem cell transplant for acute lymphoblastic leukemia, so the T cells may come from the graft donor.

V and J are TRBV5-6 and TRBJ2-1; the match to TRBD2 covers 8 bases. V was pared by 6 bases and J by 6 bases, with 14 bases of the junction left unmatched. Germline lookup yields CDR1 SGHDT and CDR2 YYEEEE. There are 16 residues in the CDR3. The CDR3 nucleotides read TGTGCCAGCATCCTAGGACTAGCCATCGAATCCAATGAGCAGTTCTTC. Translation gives CASILGLAIESNEQFF.

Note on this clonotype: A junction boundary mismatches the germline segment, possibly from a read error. CDR3 bases: TGCGCCAGCAGCAGGACAGGGGGCAATCATCCCCAGCATTTT. Translating it yields CASSRTGGNHPQHF. V is TRBV5-1 and J is TRBJ1-5; TRBD1 agrees at 11 bases. The CDR3 length is 14 residues. Germline assignment: CDR1 SGHRS and CDR2 YFSETQ. Together with reference TRBV5-1 and TRBJ1-5, the CDR3 gives the full variable domain: KAGVTQTPRYLIKTRGQQVTLSCSPISGHRSVSWYQQTPGQGLQFLFEYFSETQRNKGNFPGRFSGRQFSNSRSEMNVSTLELGDSALYLCASSRTGGNHPQHFGDGTRLSIL.

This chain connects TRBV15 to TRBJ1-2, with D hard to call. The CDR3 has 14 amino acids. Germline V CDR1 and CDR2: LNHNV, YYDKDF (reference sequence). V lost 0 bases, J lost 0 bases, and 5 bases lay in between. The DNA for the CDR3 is TGTGCCACCAGCAGAGAATTACCTAACTATGGCTACACCTTC. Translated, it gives CATSRELPNYGYTF.

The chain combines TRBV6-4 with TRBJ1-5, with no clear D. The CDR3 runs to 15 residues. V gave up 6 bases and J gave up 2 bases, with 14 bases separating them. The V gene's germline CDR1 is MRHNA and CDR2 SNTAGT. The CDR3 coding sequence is TGTGCCAGCAGCGTCGAATTTTCCGGCAATCAGCCCCAGCATTTT. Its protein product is CASSVEFSGNQPQHF.

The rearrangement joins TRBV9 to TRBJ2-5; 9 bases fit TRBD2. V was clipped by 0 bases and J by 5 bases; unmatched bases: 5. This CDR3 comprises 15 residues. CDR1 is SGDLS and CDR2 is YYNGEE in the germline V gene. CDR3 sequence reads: CASSVGAGGRETQYF. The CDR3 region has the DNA TGTGCCAGCAGCGTAGGCGCGGGAGGGAGGGAGACCCAGTACTTC.

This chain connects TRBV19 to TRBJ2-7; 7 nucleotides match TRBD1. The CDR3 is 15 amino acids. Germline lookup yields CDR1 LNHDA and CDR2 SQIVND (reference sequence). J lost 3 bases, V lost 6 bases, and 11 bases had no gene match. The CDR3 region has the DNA TGTGCCAGTAGCTCCGGGACAGCCGGAAACTACGAGCAGTACTTC. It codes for CASSSGTAGNYEQYF.

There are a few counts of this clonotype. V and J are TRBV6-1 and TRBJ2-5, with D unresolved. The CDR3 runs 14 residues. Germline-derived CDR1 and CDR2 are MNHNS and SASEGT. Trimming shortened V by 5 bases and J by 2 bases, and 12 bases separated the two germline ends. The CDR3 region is CASSRMYQQETQYF. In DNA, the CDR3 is TGTGCCAGCAGTCGAATGTACCAACAAGAGACCCAGTACTTC.

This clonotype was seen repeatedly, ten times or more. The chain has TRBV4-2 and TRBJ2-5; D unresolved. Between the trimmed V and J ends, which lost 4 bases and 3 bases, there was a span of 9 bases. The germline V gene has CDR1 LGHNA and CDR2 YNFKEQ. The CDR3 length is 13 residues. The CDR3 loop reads CASSRGREETQYF. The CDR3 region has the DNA TGTGCCAGCAGCCGGGGAAGGGAAGAGACCCAGTACTTC.

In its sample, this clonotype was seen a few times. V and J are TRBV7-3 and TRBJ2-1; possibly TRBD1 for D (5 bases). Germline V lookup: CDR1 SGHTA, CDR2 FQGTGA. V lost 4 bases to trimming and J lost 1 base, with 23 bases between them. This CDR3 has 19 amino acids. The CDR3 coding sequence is TGTGCCAGCAGCTCTCCGCGGCAGGGTGGGGCGTCTTCCTACAATGAGCAGTTCTTC. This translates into CASSSPRQGGASSYNEQFF.

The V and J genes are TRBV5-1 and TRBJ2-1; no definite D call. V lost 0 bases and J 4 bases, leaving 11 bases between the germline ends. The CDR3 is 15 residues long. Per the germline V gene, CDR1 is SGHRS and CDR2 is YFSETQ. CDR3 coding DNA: TGCGCCAGCAGCTTGGCCGACCCTAGGTACAATGAGCAGTTCTTC. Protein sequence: CASSLADPRYNEQFF.

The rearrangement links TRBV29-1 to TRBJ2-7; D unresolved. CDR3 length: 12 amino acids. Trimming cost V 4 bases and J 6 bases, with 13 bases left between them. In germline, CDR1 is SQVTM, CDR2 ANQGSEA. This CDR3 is CSVAEVRSEQYF. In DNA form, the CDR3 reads TGCAGCGTTGCCGAGGTGCGCAGCGAGCAGTACTTC.

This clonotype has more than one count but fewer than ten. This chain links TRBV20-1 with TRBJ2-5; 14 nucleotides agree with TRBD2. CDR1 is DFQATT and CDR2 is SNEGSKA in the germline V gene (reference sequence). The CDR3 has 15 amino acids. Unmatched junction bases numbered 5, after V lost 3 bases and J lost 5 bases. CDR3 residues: CSARGTSGRQETQYF. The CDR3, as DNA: TGCAGTGCTAGGGGGACTAGCGGGAGACAGGAGACCCAGTACTTC.

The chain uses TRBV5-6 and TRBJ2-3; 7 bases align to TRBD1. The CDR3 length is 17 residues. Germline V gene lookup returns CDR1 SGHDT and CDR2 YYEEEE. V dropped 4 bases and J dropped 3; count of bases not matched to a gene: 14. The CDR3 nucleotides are TGTGCCAGCAGCCGGGACAGTTCTGCGACGGGGACAGATACGCAGTATTTT. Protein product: CASSRDSSATGTDTQYF.

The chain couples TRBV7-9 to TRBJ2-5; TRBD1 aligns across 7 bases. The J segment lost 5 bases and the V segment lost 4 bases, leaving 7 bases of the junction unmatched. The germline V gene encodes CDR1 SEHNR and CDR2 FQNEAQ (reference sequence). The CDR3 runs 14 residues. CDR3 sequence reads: CASSSWGQQETQYF. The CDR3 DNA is TGTGCCAGCAGCTCCTGGGGACAGCAGGAGACCCAGTACTTC.

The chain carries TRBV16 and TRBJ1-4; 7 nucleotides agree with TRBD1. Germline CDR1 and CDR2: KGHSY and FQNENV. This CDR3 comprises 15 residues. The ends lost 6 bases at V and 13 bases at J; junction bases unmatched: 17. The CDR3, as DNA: TGTGCCAGCAGTCGGAACAGGGGACTGCGGGATGGACTGTTTTTT. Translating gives CASSRNRGLRDGLFF.

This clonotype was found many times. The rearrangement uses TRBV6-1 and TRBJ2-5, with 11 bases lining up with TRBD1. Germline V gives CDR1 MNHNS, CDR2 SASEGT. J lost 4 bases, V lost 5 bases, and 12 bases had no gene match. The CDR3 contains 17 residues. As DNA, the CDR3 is TGTGCCAGCAGTCCCCGCCCGGGGACAGGGGGTTTAGAGACCCAGTACTTC. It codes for CASSPRPGTGGLETQYF.

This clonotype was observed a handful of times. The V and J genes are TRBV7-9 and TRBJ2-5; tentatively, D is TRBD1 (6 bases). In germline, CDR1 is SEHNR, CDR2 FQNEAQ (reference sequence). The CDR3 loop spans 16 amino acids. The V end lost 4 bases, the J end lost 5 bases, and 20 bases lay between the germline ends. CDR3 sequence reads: CASSSNGQIFQETQYF. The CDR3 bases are TGTGCCAGCAGCTCAAATGGACAGATCTTCCAGGAGACCCAGTACTTC.

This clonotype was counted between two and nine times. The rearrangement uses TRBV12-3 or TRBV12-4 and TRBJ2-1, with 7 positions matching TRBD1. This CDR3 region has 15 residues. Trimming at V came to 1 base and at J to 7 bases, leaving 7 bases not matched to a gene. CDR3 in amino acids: CASSLGGQLRNEQFF. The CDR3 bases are TGTGCCAGCAGTTTAGGGGGACAGTTGAGGAATGAGCAGTTCTTC.

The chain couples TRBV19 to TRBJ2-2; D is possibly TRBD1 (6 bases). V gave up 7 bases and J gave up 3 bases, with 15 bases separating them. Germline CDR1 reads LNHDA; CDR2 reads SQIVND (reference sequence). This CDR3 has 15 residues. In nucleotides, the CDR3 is TGTGCCAGTACCCCGTGGCAGGGGTACACCGGGGAGCTGTTTTTT. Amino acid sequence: CASTPWQGYTGELFF. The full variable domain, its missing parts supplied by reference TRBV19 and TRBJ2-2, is DGGITQSPKYLFRKEGQNVTLSCEQNLNHDAMYWYRQDPGQGLRLIYYSQIVNDFQKGDIAEGYSVSREKKESFPLTVTSAQKNPTAFYLCASTPWQGYTGELFFGEGSRLTVL.

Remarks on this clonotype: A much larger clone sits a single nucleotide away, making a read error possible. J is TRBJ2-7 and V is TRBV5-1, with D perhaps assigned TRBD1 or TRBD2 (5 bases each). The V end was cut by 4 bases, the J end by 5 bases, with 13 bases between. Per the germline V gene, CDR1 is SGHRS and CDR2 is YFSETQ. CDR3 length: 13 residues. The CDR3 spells CASSRDGDHEQYF. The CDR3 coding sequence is TGCGCCAGCAGCCGGGACGGAGACCACGAGCAGTACTTC.

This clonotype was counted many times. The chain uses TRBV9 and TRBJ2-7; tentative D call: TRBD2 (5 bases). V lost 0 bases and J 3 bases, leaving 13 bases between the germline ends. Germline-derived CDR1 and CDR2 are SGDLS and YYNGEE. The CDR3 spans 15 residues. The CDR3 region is CASSVGGKGYYEQYF. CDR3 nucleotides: TGTGCCAGCAGCGTAGGAGGGAAGGGCTACTACGAGCAGTACTTC.

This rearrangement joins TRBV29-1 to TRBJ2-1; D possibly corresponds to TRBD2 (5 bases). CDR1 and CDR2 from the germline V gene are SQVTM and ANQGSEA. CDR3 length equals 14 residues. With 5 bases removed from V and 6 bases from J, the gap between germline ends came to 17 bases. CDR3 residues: CSVRSVGRGNEQFF. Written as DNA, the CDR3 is TGCAGCGTTCGGAGCGTGGGTCGGGGCAATGAGCAGTTCTTC.